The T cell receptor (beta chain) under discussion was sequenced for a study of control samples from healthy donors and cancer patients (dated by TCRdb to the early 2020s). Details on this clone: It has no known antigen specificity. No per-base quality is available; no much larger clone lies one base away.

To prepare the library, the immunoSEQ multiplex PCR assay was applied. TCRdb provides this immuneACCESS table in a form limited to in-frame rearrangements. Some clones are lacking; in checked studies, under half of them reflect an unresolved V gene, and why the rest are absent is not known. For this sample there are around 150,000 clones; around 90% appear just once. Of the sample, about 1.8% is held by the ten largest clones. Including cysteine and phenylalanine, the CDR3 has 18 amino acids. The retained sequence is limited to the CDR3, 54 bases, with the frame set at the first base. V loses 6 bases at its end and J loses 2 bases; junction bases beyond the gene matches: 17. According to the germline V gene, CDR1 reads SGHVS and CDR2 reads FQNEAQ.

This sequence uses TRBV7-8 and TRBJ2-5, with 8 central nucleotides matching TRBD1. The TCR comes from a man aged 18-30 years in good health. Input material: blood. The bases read TGTGCCAGCAGACAAACCCGGACAGGGAGGACCACTCAAGAGACCCAGTACTTC. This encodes CASRQTRTGRTTQETQYF.